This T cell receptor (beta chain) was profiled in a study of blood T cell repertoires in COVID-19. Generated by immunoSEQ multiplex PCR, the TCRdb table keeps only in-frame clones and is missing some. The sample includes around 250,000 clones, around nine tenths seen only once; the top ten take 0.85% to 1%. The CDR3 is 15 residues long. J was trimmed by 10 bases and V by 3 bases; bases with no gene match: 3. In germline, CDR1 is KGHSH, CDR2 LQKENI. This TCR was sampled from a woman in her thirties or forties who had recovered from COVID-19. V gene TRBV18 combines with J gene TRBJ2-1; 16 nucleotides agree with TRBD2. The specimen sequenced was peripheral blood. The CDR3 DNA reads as TGTGCCAGCTCACCTTCGGGACTAGCGGGAGGGGAGCAGTTCTTC. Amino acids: CASSPSGLAGGEQFF. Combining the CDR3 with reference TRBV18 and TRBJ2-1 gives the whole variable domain NAGVMQNPRHLVRRRGQEARLRCSPMKGHSHVYWYRQLPEEGLKFMVYLQKENIIDESGMPKERFSAEFPKEGPSILRIQQVVRGDSAAYFCASSPSGLAGGEQFFGPGTRLTVL.